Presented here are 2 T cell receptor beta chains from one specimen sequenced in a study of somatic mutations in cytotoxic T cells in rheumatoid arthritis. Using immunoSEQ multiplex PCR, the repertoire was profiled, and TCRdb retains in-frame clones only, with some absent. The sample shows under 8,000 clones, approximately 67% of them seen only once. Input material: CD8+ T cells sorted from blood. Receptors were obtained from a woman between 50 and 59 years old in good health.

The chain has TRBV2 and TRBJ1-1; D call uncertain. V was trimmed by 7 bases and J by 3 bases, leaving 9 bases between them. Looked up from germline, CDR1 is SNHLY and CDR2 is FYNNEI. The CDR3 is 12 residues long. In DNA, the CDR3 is TGTGCCAGCAAGGCAGGATACACTGAAGCTTTCTTT. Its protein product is CASKAGYTEAFF.

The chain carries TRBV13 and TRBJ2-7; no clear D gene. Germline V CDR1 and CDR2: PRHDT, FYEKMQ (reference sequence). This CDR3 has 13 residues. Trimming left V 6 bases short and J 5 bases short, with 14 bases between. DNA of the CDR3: TGTGCCAGCAGATCCCCTCCAAGCCACGAGCAGTACTTC. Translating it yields CASRSPPSHEQYF.